This entry concerns a single T cell receptor (beta chain). These data are taken from a study of blood T cell repertoires in COVID-19. The wider study: Sites across the United States, Italy and Spain contributed samples from acute and convalescent COVID-19.

This CDR3 is 14 amino acids long. The V end lost 0 bases, the J end lost 4 bases, and 9 bases lay between the germline ends. The germline CDR1 and CDR2 sequences are LNHNV and YYDKDF (reference sequence). In the authors' workflow: It was from reference gene primer amplification that nucleated cell counts were estimated. Using immunoSEQ multiplex PCR, the repertoire was profiled, and TCRdb retains in-frame clones only, with some absent. V, J and clone size derive from that table, while D and trimming were established from the DNA sequence. This sample has about 230,000 clones, with 81% found just once.

This TCR came from a woman aged 80 or over with acute or convalescent COVID-19. The gene calls are TRBV15 and TRBJ1-1, with D unresolved. The sequenced sample consisted of peripheral blood. The CDR3 DNA reads TGTGCCACCAGCAGAGATGGAGGGATCACTGAAGCTTTCTTT. Amino acids: CATSRDGGITEAFF.